This paragraph covers one T cell receptor (beta chain) sequence. The sample originates from a study of blood T cell repertoires in COVID-19. Study-level information: Both acute and convalescent COVID-19 samples were obtained from the United States, Italy and Spain.

Germline CDR1 and CDR2: SGHDT and YYEEEE. The CDR3 is 15 amino acids. V gave up 4 bases and J gave up 5 bases; unmatched junction bases: 4. Only in-frame clones appear in the TCRdb table, and some are missing; sequencing was by immunoSEQ multiplex PCR. The table records about 140,000 clones, approximately 84% of them present only once. Clinical history as reported by participants underpinned cohort assignment. Sequences were obtained from PBMCs or T cells enriched from blood (not recorded which). The V call is TRBV5-6, the J call TRBJ1-6; 9 bases match TRBD1. The origin of this receptor is a man aged 50 to 60 in a cohort exposed to, infected with or recovered from COVID-19 (not recorded which). The CDR3, as DNA: TGTGCCAGCAGCGGGACAGGGCAGGATAATTCACCCCTCCACTTT. Protein sequence: CASSGTGQDNSPLHF. The variable domain in full, with the rest retrieved from reference TRBV5-6 and TRBJ1-6, is DAGVTQSPTHLIKTRGQQVTLRCSPKSGHDTVSWYQQALGQGPQFIFQYYEEEERQRGNFPDRFSGHQFPNYSSELNVNALLLGDSALYLCASSGTGQDNSPLHFGNGTRLTVT.